Following are 24 T cell receptor beta chains from one sample sequenced in a study of OX40 agonist ivuxolimab in advanced cancers. Some clones are missing from TCRdb's copy, which holds only in-frame ones; the method was immunoSEQ multiplex PCR. The sample records 100,000 to 120,000 clones, around nine tenths being singletons. Sequenced material: CD4+ or CD8+ T cells sorted from blood, taken in a trial of the OX40 agonist ivuxolimab. The receptors were sampled from an adult with an advanced solid tumor such as melanoma, head and neck, liver or kidney cancer.

The CDR3 DNA sequence: TGTGCCAGCAGTTTAGGTCAGGCAGGCTTTCAGCCCCAGCATTTT. Protein sequence: CASSLGQAGFQPQHF. This rearrangement joins TRBV28 to TRBJ1-5; no clear D gene. The CDR3 runs to 15 residues. The ends were cut back, 2 bases at V and 6 bases at J, with 14 bases in the middle. Per germline, CDR1 MDHEN and CDR2 SYDVKM.

The CDR3: CASSPTGHYGYTF. The CDR3, as DNA: TGTGCCAGCAGCCCGACGGGGCACTATGGCTACACCTTC. This sequence joins TRBV6-1 and TRBJ1-2, with D possibly being TRBD1 (5 bases). This CDR3 comprises 13 residues. V was pared by 6 bases and J by 3 bases, with 11 bases between. Germline V gene data show CDR1 as MNHNS and CDR2 as SASEGT.

The chain links TRBV7-2 to TRBJ1-2; D unresolved. V was pared by 2 bases and J by 0 bases, with 4 bases between. Germline loops: CDR1 SGHTA, CDR2 FQGNSA. The CDR3 extends over 13 amino acids. The CDR3 region has the DNA TGTGCCAGCAGCTTAAACCCTAACTATGGCTACACCTTC. Residues: CASSLNPNYGYTF.

This clone was seen once. V gene TRBV2 combines with J gene TRBJ2-5; no clear D gene. CDR3 length: 10 residues. Germline CDR1 reads SNHLY; CDR2 reads FYNNEI. The V end lost 7 bases, the J end lost 5 bases, and 5 bases lay between the germline ends. For the CDR3, the DNA is TGTGCCAGCAAATATGAGACCCAGTACTTC. Its protein is CASKYETQYF.

This clone occurred a few times. This chain links TRBV29-1 with TRBJ1-3; no clear D gene. The CDR3 totals 13 residues. The V and J ends lost 6 bases and 1 base respectively, with 10 bases between them. The germline V gene has CDR1 SQVTM and CDR2 ANQGSEA. CDR3 nucleotides: TGCAGCGTCGCTAAGGATTCTGGAAACACCATATATTTT. Its translation: CSVAKDSGNTIYF. Based on the CDR3 plus reference TRBV29-1 and TRBJ1-3, the full variable domain is SAVISQKPSRDICQRGTSLTIQCQVDSQVTMMFWYRQQPGQSLTLIATANQGSEATYESGFVIDKFPISRPNLTFSTLTVSNMSPEDSSIYLCSVAKDSGNTIYFGEGSWLTVV.

The V gene is TRBV10-3, the J gene TRBJ2-3; possible D gene TRBD2, 6 bases. V lost 4 bases and J lost 2, with 13 bases in between. The V gene's germline CDR1 is ENHRY and CDR2 SYGVKD. This CDR3 has 15 amino acids. In nucleotides, the CDR3 is TGTGCCATCAGTGCCCGGGACTCCTTCACAGATACGCAGTATTTT. Translated, it gives CAISARDSFTDTQYF.

V usage is TRBV15 and J usage is TRBJ1-3; D may be TRBD1 (5 bases). The CDR3 runs to 17 residues. Per germline, CDR1 LNHNV and CDR2 YYDKDF (reference sequence). Trimming left V 5 bases short and J 1 base short, with 18 bases between. CDR3 sequence reads: CATSPRQGRYSGNTIYF. Here the CDR3 DNA reads TGTGCCACCAGCCCTAGGCAGGGCAGGTATTCTGGAAACACCATATATTTT.

This clone was recorded only once. The chain has TRBV6-5 and TRBJ1-1; D is unclear. The V and J ends lost 10 bases and 3 bases respectively, with 12 bases between them. CDR3 size: 12 residues. Germline V gene lookup returns CDR1 MNHEY and CDR2 SVGAGI. CDR3 coding DNA: TGTGCCACCCGGGTGGTTGACACTGAAGCTTTCTTT. It is translated as CATRVVDTEAFF.

The chain recombines TRBV5-6 with TRBJ1-3, with D possibly TRBD1 on 5 matching bases. The CDR3 sequence is 14 residues long. Trimming removed 2 bases from V and 5 bases from J, with 11 bases in between. The germline V gene has CDR1 SGHDT and CDR2 YYEEEE. CDR3 loop: CASSFFGGRNTIYF. CDR3 DNA: TGTGCCAGCAGCTTCTTCGGGGGAAGAAACACCATATATTTT. The full variable domain, rest sourced from reference TRBV5-6 and TRBJ1-3, is DAGVTQSPTHLIKTRGQQVTLRCSPKSGHDTVSWYQQALGQGPQFIFQYYEEEERQRGNFPDRFSGHQFPNYSSELNVNALLLGDSALYLCASSFFGGRNTIYFGEGSWLTVV.

This rearrangement joins TRBV28 to TRBJ1-2; D is unresolved. Trimming took 3 bases from V and 7 from J, leaving 15 bases between them. The CDR3 is made up of 14 amino acids. CDR1 is MDHEN, CDR2 SYDVKM, per germline. The CDR3 region has the DNA TGTGCCAGCAGTTTTTCCGGCAGAGGTATTGGCTACACCTTC. Amino acid sequence: CASSFSGRGIGYTF.

The chain combines TRBV7-2 with TRBJ1-1; maybe TRBD1 (5 bases). This CDR3 is built from 14 residues. Germline lookup yields CDR1 SGHTA and CDR2 FQGNSA. V dropped 3 bases and J dropped 10 bases, with 18 bases sitting between them. In DNA form, the CDR3 reads TGTGCCAGCAGCTTGGATGCACGAGGGGCGGGAGCTTTCTTT. Its protein product is CASSLDARGAGAFF.

The chain couples TRBV29-1 to TRBJ1-2, with 7 bases that match TRBD1. Germline V gives CDR1 SQVTM, CDR2 ANQGSEA. This CDR3 has 13 amino acids. Trimming at V came to 5 bases and at J to 8 bases, leaving 11 bases not matched to a gene. The CDR3 region has the DNA TGCAGCGTTAGTGGGGCCCAGGGGGAGGGCTACACCTTC. Amino acid sequence: CSVSGAQGEGYTF. Full variable domain (outside the CDR3, taken from reference TRBV29-1 and TRBJ1-2): SAVISQKPSRDICQRGTSLTIQCQVDSQVTMMFWYRQQPGQSLTLIATANQGSEATYESGFVIDKFPISRPNLTFSTLTVSNMSPEDSSIYLCSVSGAQGEGYTFGSGTRLTVV.

This chain connects TRBV28 to TRBJ2-2, with TRBD1 matching 7 bases. The junction had 8 bases not matched to a gene; V was cut back by 6 bases and J by 1 base. CDR3 length: 16 amino acids. The V gene's germline CDR1 is MDHEN and CDR2 SYDVKM. The CDR3: CASRKQGRVNTGELFF. The CDR3 region has the DNA TGTGCCAGCAGGAAACAGGGGCGGGTGAACACCGGGGAGCTGTTTTTT.

The V call is TRBV18, the J call TRBJ1-1, with 7 bases aligning to TRBD1. Germline CDR1 KGHSH, CDR2 LQKENI. The CDR3 is made up of 15 amino acids. V dropped 3 bases and J dropped 6; count of bases not matched to a gene: 10. This chain's CDR3 is CASSPARQGGAEAFF. CDR3 nucleotide sequence: TGTGCCAGCTCACCGGCGAGGCAGGGGGGCGCTGAAGCTTTCTTT.

The DNA for the CDR3 is TGTGCCAGCAGCCAAGATGTCCCGCAGGGTTTGAATACGCAGTATTTT. Amino acids: CASSQDVPQGLNTQYF. This chain links TRBV4-2 with TRBJ2-3, with D maybe TRBD1 (5 bases). CDR1 is LGHNA and CDR2 is YNFKEQ in the germline V gene. V was pared by 0 bases and J by 7 bases, with 17 bases between. This CDR3 has 16 residues.

J is TRBJ1-6 and V is TRBV5-1, with a tentative D call TRBD1 (6 bases). The V gene lost 1 base and the J gene lost 8 bases, with 16 bases spanning the gap. Germline CDR1 is SGHRS and CDR2 is YFSETQ. The CDR3 has 16 residues. The CDR3 nucleotides read TGCGCCAGCAGCTTGTGGACGACAGGTGGCGATTCACCCCTCCACTTT. It specifies CASSLWTTGGDSPLHF.

The rearrangement uses TRBV6-5 and TRBJ2-7; D is tentatively TRBD1 or TRBD2 (5 bases each). Trimming took 2 bases from V and 3 from J, leaving 8 bases between them. Germline CDR1 MNHEY, CDR2 SVGAGI. The CDR3 length is 13 residues. The CDR3 coding sequence is TGTGCCAGCAGTTACAGGGACGGCTACGAGCAGTACTTC. It yields the protein CASSYRDGYEQYF.

This clone was seen once. This chain connects TRBV19 to TRBJ1-5; maybe TRBD1 (5 bases). Germline CDR1 is LNHDA and CDR2 is SQIVND (reference sequence). CDR3 size: 18 residues. Trimming pared 3 bases from V and 1 base from J, leaving 19 bases between. CDR3: CASSIRRDRFLSNQPQHF. The CDR3 region has the DNA TGTGCCAGTAGTATTAGGAGGGACCGATTTTTAAGCAATCAGCCCCAGCATTTT.

This rearrangement joins TRBV6-6 to TRBJ1-1, with D perhaps matching TRBD1 (6 bases). This CDR3 has 14 residues. V lost 6 bases and J 3 bases, leaving 14 bases between the germline ends. Germline CDR1 is MNHNY and CDR2 is SVGAGI (reference sequence). The CDR3 nucleotides read TGTGCCAGCAGGATACCAGGGGCCGACACTGAAGCTTTCTTT. This codes for CASRIPGADTEAFF.

The chain couples TRBV28 to TRBJ2-1; 12 nucleotides match TRBD2. The germline V gene encodes CDR1 MDHEN and CDR2 SYDVKM. J lost 7 bases, V lost 8 bases, and 9 bases had no gene match. The CDR3 has 15 amino acids. Here the CDR3 reads CASRGLAGGRNEQFF. The CDR3 DNA reads as TGTGCCAGCCGAGGCCTAGCGGGAGGGCGGAATGAGCAGTTCTTC.

The chain employs TRBV9 and TRBJ1-1; 8 bases are a match to TRBD1. The junction had 7 bases not matched to a gene; V was cut back by 3 bases and J by 3 bases. CDR3 length: 15 residues. CDR1 is SGDLS, CDR2 YYNGEE, per germline. The DNA of the CDR3 is TGTGCCAGCAGCGCCGAAGGACAGGGTTACACTGAAGCTTTCTTT. As protein: CASSAEGQGYTEAFF.

The chain links TRBV18 to TRBJ1-4; D remains unclear. The CDR3 spans 14 residues. V was cut by 5 bases and J by 5 bases, with 12 bases left in between. CDR1 KGHSH and CDR2 LQKENI come from the germline V gene. The CDR3 region has the DNA TGTGCCAGCTCAGAAGGACTGAGGAATGAAAAACTGTTTTTT. Amino acids: CASSEGLRNEKLFF.

The V call is TRBV19, the J call TRBJ2-5, with 14 bases lining up with TRBD2. The junction had 9 bases not matched to a gene; V was cut back by 7 bases and J by 2 bases. This CDR3 is 17 amino acids long. Germline lookup yields CDR1 LNHDA and CDR2 SQIVND (reference sequence). The CDR3 sequence: CASKRLAGGDVQETQYF. The DNA for the CDR3 is TGTGCCAGTAAGAGACTAGCGGGAGGGGACGTACAAGAGACCCAGTACTTC.

The genes are TRBV6-6 and TRBJ2-5; the match to TRBD2 covers 13 bases. The DNA end is more similar to TRBJ2-7, so the J call may be wrong. The CDR3 totals 15 residues. Per the germline V gene, CDR1 is MNHNY and CDR2 is SVGAGI (reference sequence). The CDR3 here is CASSYSGTSGNEQYF. In DNA, the CDR3 is TGTGCCAGCAGTTACTCGGGGACTAGCGGGAACGAGCAGTACTTC.